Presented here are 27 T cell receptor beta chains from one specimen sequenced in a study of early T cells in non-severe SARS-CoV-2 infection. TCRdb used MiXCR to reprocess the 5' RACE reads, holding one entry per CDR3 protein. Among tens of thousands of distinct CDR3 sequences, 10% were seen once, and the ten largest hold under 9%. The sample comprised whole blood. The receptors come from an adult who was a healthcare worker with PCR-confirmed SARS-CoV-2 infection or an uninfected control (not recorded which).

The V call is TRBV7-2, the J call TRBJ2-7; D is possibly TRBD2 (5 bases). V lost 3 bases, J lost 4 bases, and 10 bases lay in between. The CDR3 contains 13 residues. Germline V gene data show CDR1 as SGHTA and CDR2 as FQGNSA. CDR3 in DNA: TGTGCCAGCAGCTTTGGCGGGCCTTACGAGCAGTACTTC. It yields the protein CASSFGGPYEQYF.

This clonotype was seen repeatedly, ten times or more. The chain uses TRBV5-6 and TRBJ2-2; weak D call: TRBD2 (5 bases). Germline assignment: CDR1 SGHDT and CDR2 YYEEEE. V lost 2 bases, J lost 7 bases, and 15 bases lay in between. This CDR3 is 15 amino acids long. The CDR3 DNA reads TGTGCCAGCAGCTTATTTCCGGGATCGGTCGGGGAGCTGTTTTTT. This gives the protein CASSLFPGSVGELFF.

CDR3 sequence: CASSPRPPNARTDTQYF. The CDR3 DNA sequence: TGCGCCAGCAGCCCCCGGCCACCAAACGCACGCACAGATACGCAGTATTTT. V usage is TRBV5-1 and J usage is TRBJ2-3; D gene ambiguous. CDR3 length equals 17 residues. The V end was cut by 4 bases, the J end by 1 base, with 19 bases between. Germline lookup yields CDR1 SGHRS and CDR2 YFSETQ.

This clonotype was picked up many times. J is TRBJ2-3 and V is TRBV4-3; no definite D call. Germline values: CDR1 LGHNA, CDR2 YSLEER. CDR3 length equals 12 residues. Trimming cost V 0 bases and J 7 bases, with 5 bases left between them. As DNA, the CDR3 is TGCGCCAGCAGCCAAGATCGTAATACGCAGTATTTT. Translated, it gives CASSQDRNTQYF.

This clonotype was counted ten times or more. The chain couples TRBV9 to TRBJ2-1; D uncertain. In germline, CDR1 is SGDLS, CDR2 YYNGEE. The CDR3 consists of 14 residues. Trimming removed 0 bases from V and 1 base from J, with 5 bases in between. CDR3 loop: CASSVAGSYNEQFF. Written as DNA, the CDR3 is TGTGCCAGCAGCGTAGCGGGTTCCTACAATGAGCAGTTCTTC.

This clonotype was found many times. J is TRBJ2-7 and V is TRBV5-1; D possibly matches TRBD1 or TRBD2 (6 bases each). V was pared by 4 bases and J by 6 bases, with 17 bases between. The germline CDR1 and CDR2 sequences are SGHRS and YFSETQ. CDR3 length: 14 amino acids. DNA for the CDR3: TGCGCCAGCAGCCCTGGGGGGCTCCAAGGCGAGCAGTACTTC. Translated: CASSPGGLQGEQYF.

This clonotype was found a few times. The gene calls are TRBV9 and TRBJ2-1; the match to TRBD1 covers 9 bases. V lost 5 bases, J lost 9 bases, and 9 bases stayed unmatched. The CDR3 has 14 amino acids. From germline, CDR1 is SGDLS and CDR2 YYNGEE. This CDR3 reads CASSSGQGHGEQFF. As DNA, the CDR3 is TGTGCCAGCAGTTCCGGACAGGGGCATGGTGAGCAGTTCTTC.

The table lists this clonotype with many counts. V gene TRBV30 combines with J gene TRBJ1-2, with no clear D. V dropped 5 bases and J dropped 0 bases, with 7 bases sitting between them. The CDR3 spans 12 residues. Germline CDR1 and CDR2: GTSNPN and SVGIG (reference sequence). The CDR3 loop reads CAWHGSNYGYTF. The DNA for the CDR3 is TGTGCCTGGCACGGATCTAACTATGGCTACACCTTC.

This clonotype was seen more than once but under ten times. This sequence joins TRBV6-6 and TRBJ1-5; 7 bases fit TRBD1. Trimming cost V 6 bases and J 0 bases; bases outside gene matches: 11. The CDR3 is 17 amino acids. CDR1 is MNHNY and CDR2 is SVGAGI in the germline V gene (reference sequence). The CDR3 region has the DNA TGTGCCAGCAGCACGAGACAGGGACTAAATAGCAATCAGCCCCAGCATTTT. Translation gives CASSTRQGLNSNQPQHF.

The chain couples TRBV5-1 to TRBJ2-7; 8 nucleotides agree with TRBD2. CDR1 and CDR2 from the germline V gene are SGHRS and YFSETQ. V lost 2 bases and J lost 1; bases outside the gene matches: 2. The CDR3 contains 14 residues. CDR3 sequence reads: CASSFLAGSYEQYF. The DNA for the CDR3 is TGCGCCAGCAGCTTTTTAGCGGGATCCTACGAGCAGTACTTC.

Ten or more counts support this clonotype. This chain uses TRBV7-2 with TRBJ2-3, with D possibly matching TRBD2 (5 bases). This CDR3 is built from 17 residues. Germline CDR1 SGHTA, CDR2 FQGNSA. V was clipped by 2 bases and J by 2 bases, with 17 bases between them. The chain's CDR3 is CASSLYLRAVTTDTQYF. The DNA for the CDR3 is TGTGCCAGCAGCTTATATCTGAGGGCAGTGACCACAGATACGCAGTATTTT.

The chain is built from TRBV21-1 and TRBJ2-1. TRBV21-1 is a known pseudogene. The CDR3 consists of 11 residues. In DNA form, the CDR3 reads TGTGCCAGCAGCCAGGTGAATGAGCAGTTCTTC. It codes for CASSQVNEQFF.

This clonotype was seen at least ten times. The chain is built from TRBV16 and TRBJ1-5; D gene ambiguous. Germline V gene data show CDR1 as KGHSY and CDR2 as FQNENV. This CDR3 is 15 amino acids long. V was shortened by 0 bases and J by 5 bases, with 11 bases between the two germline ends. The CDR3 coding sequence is TGTGCCAGCAGCCAATCAGGCAGCTCTTATCAGCCCCAGCATTTT. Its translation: CASSQSGSSYQPQHF.

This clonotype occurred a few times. In DNA, the CDR3 is TGTGCCAGCAGCCAAGTTGGAAGCACTAGCGGCCAAGAGACCCAGTACTTC. Its translation: CASSQVGSTSGQETQYF. The chain has TRBV4-2 and TRBJ2-5, with 8 positions matching TRBD2. J lost 1 base, V lost 1 base, and 8 bases had no gene match. Germline V lookup: CDR1 LGHNA, CDR2 YNFKEQ. The CDR3 loop spans 17 amino acids.

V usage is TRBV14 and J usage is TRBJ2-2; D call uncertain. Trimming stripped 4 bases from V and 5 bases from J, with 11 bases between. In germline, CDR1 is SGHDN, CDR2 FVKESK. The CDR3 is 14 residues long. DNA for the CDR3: TGTGCCAGCAGCCGATCCACACGTACCGGGGAGCTGTTTTTT. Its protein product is CASSRSTRTGELFF.

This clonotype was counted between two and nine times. DNA of the CDR3: TGTGCCAGCTCACCGGGACAGACGGAGACCCAGTACTTC. It codes for CASSPGQTETQYF. The gene calls are TRBV18 and TRBJ2-5; 7 bases line up with TRBD1. V dropped 3 bases and J dropped 5; count of bases not matched to a gene: 3. The length of the CDR3 is 13 residues. Germline-derived CDR1 and CDR2 are KGHSH and LQKENI.

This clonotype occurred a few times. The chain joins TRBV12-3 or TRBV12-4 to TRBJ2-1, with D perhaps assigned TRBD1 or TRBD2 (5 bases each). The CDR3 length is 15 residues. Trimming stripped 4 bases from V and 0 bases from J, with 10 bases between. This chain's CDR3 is CASSSGALSYNEQFF. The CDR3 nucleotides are TGTGCCAGCAGTTCCGGGGCCCTCTCCTACAATGAGCAGTTCTTC.

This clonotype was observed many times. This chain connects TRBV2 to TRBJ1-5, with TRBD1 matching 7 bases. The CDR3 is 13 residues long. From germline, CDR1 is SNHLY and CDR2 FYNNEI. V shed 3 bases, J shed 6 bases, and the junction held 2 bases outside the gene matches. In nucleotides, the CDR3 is TGTGCCAGCAGTGAGACAGGGTTTCAGCCCCAGCATTTT. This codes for CASSETGFQPQHF.

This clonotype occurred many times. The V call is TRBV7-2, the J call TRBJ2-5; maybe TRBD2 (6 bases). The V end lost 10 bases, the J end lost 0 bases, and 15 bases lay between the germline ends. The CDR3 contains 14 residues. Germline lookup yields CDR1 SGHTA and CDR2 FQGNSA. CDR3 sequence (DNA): TGTGCCACCCTGGAGGCGGGGTACCAAGAGACCCAGTACTTC. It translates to CATLEAGYQETQYF.

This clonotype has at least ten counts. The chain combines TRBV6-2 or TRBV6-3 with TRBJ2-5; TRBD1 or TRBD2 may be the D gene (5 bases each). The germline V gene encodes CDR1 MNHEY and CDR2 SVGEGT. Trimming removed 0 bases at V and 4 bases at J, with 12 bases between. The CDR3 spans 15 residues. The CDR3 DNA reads TGTGCCAGCAGTTACTCGATTACGGGGCCAGAGACCCAGTACTTC. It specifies CASSYSITGPETQYF.

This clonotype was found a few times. The CDR3 protein is CSARVYLYEQFF. The CDR3 DNA is TGCAGTGCTAGAGTTTACCTTTATGAGCAGTTCTTC. This chain connects TRBV20-1 to TRBJ2-1; unclear D gene. The germline V gene encodes CDR1 DFQATT and CDR2 SNEGSKA (reference sequence). The CDR3 consists of 12 residues. V lost 1 base and J lost 8, with 9 bases in between.

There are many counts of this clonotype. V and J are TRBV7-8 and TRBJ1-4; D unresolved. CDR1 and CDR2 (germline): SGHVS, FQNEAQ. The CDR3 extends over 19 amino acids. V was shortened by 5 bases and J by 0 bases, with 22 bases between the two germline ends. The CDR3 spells CASSPKAGPPRATNEKLFF. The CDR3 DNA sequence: TGTGCCAGCAGCCCCAAGGCTGGACCACCGAGGGCAACTAATGAAAAACTGTTTTTT.

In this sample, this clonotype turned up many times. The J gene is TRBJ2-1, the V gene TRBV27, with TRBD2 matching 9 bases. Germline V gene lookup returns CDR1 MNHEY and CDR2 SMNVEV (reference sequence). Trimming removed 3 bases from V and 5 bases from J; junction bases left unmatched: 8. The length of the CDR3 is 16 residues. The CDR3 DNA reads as TGTGCCAGCAGTTTTTTAGCGGGAGAGCTAAACAATGAGCAGTTCTTC. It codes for CASSFLAGELNNEQFF.

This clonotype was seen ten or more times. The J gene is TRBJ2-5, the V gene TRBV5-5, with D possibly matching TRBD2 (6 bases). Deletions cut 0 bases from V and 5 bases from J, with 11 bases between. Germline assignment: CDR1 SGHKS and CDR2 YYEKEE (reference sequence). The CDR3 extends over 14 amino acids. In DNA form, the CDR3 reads TGTGCCAGCAGCTTGGCGGGCCGGGGGGAGACCCAGTACTTC. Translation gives CASSLAGRGETQYF.

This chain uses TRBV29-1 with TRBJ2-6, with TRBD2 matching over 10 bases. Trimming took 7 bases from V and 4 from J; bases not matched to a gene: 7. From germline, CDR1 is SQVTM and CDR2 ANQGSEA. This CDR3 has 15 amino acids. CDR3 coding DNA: TGCAGCGGAAAGGGACTAGCGTGCGGGGCCAACGTCCTGACTTTC. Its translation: CSGKGLACGANVLTF.

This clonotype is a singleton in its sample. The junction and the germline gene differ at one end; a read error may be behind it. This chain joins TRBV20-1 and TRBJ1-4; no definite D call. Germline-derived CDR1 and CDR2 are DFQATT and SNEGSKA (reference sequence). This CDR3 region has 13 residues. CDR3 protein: CCATRQGGEKLFF. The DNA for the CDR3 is TGCTGTGCTACCCGACAAGGAGGTGAAAAACTGTTTTTT.

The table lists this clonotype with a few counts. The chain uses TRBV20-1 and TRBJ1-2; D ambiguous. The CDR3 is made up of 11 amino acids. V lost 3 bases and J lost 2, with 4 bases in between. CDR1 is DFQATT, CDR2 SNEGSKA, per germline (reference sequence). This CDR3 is CSASGNYGYTF. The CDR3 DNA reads TGCAGTGCTAGCGGGAACTATGGCTACACCTTC.